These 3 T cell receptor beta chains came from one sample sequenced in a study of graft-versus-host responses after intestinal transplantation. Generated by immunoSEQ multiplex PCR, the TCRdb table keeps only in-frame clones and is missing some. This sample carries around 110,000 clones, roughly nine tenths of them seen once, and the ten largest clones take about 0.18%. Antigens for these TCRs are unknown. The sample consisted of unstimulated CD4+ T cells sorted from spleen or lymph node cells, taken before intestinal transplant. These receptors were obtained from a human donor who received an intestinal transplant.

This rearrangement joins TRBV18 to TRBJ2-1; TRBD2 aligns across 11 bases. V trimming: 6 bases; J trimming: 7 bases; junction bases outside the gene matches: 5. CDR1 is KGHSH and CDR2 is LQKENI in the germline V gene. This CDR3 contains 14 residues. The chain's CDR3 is CASSLGLAENEQFF. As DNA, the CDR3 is TGTGCCAGCTCCCTGGGACTAGCGGAGAATGAGCAGTTCTTC. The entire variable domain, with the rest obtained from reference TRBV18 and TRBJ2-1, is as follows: NAGVMQNPRHLVRRRGQEARLRCSPMKGHSHVYWYRQLPEEGLKFMVYLQKENIIDESGMPKERFSAEFPKEGPSILRIQQVVRGDSAAYFCASSLGLAENEQFFGPGTRLTVL.

The CDR3 nucleotides are TGTGCCAGCAGTTTGCTCCGGGACAGAAATTCACCCCTCCACTTT. Translating gives CASSLLRDRNSPLHF. The rearrangement joins TRBV5-6 to TRBJ1-6; 7 bases line up with TRBD1. Per the germline V gene, CDR1 is SGHDT and CDR2 is YYEEEE. J lost 7 bases, V lost 5 bases, and 9 bases had no gene match. The CDR3 is made up of 15 amino acids.

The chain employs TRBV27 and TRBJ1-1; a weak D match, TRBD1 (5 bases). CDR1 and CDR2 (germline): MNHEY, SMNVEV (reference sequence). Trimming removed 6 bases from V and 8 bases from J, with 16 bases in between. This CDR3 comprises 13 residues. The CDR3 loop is CASREIGTHEAFF. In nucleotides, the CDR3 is TGTGCCAGCAGGGAGATCGGGACTCACGAAGCTTTCTTT.